The subject of this entry is one T cell receptor beta chain. The antigen is undetermined. This sample is part of a study of T cell responses to AZD1222 COVID-19 vaccine. Notes on the study in general: Compared with day 0, the breadth and depth of the Spike-specific TCR repertoire rose significantly after two doses of AZD1222.

Profiling relied on immunoSEQ multiplex PCR, and the TCRdb table lists in-frame clones only, not all of them. The table includes approximately 79,000 clones, about four fifths detected once. CDR1 is MDHEN and CDR2 is SYDVKM in the germline V gene. The CDR3 extends over 16 amino acids. Losses at the gene ends were 6 bases for V and 4 bases for J; bases not matched to a gene: 11. This specimen was peripheral blood, taken 28 days after the second AZD1222 dose. The rearrangement uses TRBV28 and TRBJ2-1, with TRBD1 matching over 8 bases. The source is an adult who received the AZD1222 COVID-19 vaccine. The CDR3 spells CASRDPAGQEYNEQFF. In DNA, the CDR3 is TGTGCCAGCAGAGATCCTGCGGGACAGGAATACAATGAGCAGTTCTTC.